This is a list of T cell receptor beta chains from one sample in a study of human T cells and chemical hapten exposure. Each CDR3 protein gets one entry after TCRdb re-called the RACE reads with MiXCR. The data contain 340,000 or so distinct CDR3 sequences, about 7% of them singletons. Sequenced material: whole blood, taken in connection with sensitization to the hapten diphenylcyclopropenone (DPC). These receptors were taken from a woman under 30 with alopecia areata. Some clones in this sample may be carry-over from other donors' samples. CDR3s include the opening cysteine and the closing phenylalanine or tryptophan. Each record gives: V gene, CDR3 protein.

>TRBV7-9
CASSLEGLAAPGTQYF
>TRBV7-6
CASSSKQGSSYEQYF
>TRBV6-6
CASSPPQGVSNQPQHF
>TRBV12-3/TRBV12-4
CASKLTGRDSPLHF
>TRBV24-1
CATSDPYGAGELFF
>TRBV2
CASSTDRGATDTQYF
>TRBV4-2
CASSQEGNEGSYEQYF
>TRBV20-1
CSARAPFGKDTDTQYF
>TRBV10-3
CAITPETRGELFF
>TRBV6-5
CASSYSGQGNQPQHF
>TRBV6-6
CASSEGQGVAEAFF
>TRBV5-1
CASSRQGRNSPLHF
>TRBV16
CASSRWAQRNYGYTF
>TRBV5-1
CASSLGWGGTTEAFF
>TRBV7-2
CASSFGRGHQPQHF
>TRBV12-3/TRBV12-4
CASSSLPLHGQFF
>TRBV6-2/TRBV6-3
CASSYGPTASNTEAFF
>TRBV21-1
CASSKGVFSTGPPHNTQYF
>TRBV21-1
CASSPRTGWFQPQHF
>TRBV4-2
CASSPRTSGVSPSGEQFF
>TRBV6-6
CASSFSGGASETQYF
>TRBV5-1
CASSSPTGAGGPSTDTQYF
>TRBV5-4
CASSLEGLGEAFF
>TRBV29-1
CSVDLTDTQYF
>TRBV12-3/TRBV12-4
CASLRGGRQPQHF
>TRBV10-1
CASSDRTGPTNEKLFF